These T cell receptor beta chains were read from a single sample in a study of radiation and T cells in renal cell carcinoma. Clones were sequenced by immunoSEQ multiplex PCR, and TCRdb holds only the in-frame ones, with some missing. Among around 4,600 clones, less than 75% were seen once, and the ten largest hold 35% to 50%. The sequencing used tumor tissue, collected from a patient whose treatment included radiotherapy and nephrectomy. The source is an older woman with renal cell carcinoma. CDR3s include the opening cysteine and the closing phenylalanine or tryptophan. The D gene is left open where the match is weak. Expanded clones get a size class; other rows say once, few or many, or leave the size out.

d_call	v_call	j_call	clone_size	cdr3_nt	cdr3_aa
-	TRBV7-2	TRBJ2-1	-	TGTGCCAGCAGCTTCTCCAGCTCCTACAATGAGCAGTTCTTC	CASSFSSSYNEQFF
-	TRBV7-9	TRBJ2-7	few	TGTGCCAGCAGTAGGGACGCCTCCTCCTACGAGCAGTACTTC	CASSRDASSYEQYF
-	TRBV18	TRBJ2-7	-	TGTGCCAGCTCACCACCTATGGGCCTCGGGGAGCAGTACTTC	CASSPPMGLGEQYF
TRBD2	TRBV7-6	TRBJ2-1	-	TGTGCCAGCAGCATACTAGCGGGAGACAATGAGCAGTTCTTC	CASSILAGDNEQFF
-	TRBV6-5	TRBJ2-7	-	TGTGCCAGCAGTCGTCCGCCGGAAACCTACGAGCAGTACTTC	CASSRPPETYEQYF
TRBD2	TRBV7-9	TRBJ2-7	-	TGTGCCAGCAGCCTCGGGGGGACCGTCTACGAGCAGTACTTC	CASSLGGTVYEQYF
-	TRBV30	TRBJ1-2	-	TGTGCCTGGAGTGTACTTTTTGGTCTTCACTATGGCTACACCTTC	CAWSVLFGLHYGYTF
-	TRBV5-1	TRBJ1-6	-	TGCGCCAGCAGCTTGGGCAGGGGTAATTCACCCCTCCACTTT	CASSLGRGNSPLHF
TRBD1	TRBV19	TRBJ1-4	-	TGTGCCAGTAACGCCGGACAGGGGTATAATGAAAAACTGTTTTTT	CASNAGQGYNEKLFF
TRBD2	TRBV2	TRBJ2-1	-	TGTGCCAGCAGTGGACTAGCGGGAAATGAGCAGTTCTTC	CASSGLAGNEQFF
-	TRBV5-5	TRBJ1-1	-	TGTGCCAGCAGCTTGGAGCGGAAGAACACTGAAGCTTTCTTT	CASSLERKNTEAFF
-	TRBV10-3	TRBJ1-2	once	TGTGCCATCAGTGAGGCAGGAAACTATGGCTACACCTTC	CAISEAGNYGYTF
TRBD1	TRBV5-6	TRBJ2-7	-	TGTGCCAGCAGCTCCGGGACAGGGGCCTACGAGCAGTACTTC	CASSSGTGAYEQYF
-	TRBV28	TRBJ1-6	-	TGTGCCAGCAGTTTATCGGCTCTCCTCCATTCACCCCTCCACTTT	CASSLSALLHSPLHF
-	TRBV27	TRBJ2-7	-	TGTGCCAGCAGTTTCAGCGGTCTCTACGAGCAGTACTTC	CASSFSGLYEQYF
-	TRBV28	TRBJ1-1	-	TGTGCCAGCAGACCCGAGGCTGAGACTGAAGCTTTCTTT	CASRPEAETEAFF
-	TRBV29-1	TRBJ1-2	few	TGCAGCGTTGTTTTATCTGAGACTGTCTATGGCTACACCTTC	CSVVLSETVYGYTF
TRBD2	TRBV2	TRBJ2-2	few	TGTGCCAGCAGTGACGGGAGGGTTAACACCGGGGAGCTGTTTTTT	CASSDGRVNTGELFF
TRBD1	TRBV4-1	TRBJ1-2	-	TGCGCCAGCAGCCAAGACCATCAAGACAGGGGATCAAGAGGCTACACCTTC	CASSQDHQDRGSRGYTF
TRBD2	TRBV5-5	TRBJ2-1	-	TGTGCCAGCAGCTTGAGTAGCGGGAGGGCCAATGAGCAGTTCTTC	CASSLSSGRANEQFF
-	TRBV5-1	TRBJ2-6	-	TGCGCCAGCAGCTTGGGATCGACAGCCTCTGGGGCCAACGTCCTGACTTTC	CASSLGSTASGANVLTF
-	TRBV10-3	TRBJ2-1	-	TGTGCCATCAGTGTCGGGTATAATGAGCAGTTCTTC	CAISVGYNEQFF
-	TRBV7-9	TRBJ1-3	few	TGTGCCAGCAGCTTAGTAATCCTGCGAGGAAACACCATATATTTT	CASSLVILRGNTIYF
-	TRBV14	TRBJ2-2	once	TGTGCCAGCAGCCAGAGGGGCCCCGCGAACACCGGGGAGCTGTTTTTT	CASSQRGPANTGELFF
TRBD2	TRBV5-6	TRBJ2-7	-	TGTGCCAGTAGTATGACTAGCGGGAGCTACGAGCAGTACTTC	CASSMTSGSYEQYF
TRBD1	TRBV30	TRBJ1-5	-	TGTGCCTGGAAAACCGGGACAGGGGGAACTCAGCCCCAGCATTTT	CAWKTGTGGTQPQHF
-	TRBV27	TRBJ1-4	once	TGTGCCAGCAGTTTTGGGGGTTCGGCGGGTGAAAAACTGTTTTTT	CASSFGGSAGEKLFF